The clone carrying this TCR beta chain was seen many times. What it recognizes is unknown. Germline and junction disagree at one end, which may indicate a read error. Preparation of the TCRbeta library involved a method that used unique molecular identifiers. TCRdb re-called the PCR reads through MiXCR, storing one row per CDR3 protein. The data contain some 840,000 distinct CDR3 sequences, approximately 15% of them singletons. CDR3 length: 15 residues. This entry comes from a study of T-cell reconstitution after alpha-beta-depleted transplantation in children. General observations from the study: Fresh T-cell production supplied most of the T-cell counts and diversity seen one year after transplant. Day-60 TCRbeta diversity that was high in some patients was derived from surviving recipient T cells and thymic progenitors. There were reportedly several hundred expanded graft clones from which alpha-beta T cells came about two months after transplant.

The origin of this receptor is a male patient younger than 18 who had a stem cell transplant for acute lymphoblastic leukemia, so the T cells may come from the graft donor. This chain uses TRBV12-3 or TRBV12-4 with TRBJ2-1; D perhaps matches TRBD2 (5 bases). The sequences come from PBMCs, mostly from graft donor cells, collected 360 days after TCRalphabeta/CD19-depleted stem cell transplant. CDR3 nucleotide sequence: TGTGCCAGCAGCTTAGGGCGAGGGTCCTACAATGAGCAGTTCTTC. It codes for CASSLGRGSYNEQFF.